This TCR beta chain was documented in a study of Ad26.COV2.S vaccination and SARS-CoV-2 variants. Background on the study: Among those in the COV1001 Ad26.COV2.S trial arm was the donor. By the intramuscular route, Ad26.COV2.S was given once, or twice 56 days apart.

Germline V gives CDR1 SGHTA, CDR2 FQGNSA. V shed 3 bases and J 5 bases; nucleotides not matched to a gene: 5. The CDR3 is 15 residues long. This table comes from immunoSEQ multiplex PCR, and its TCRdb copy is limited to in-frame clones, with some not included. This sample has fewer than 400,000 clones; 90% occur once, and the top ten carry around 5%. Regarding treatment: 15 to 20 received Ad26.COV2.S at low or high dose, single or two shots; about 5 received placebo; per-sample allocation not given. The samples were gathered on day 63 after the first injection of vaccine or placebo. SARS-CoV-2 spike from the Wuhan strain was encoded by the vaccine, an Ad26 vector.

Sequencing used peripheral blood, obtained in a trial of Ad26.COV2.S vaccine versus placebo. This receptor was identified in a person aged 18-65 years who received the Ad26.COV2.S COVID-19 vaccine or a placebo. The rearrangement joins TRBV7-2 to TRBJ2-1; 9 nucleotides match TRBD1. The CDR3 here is CASSFQTGGNNEQFF. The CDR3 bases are TGTGCCAGCAGCTTCCAGACAGGGGGTAACAATGAGCAGTTCTTC. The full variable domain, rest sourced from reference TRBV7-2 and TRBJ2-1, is GAGVSQSPSNKVTEKGKDVELRCDPISGHTALYWYRQSLGQGLEFLIYFQGNSAPDKSGLPSDRFSAERTGGSVSTLTIQRTQQEDSAVYLCASSFQTGGNNEQFFGPGTRLTVL.